These 13 T cell receptor beta chains were sequenced from one sample in a study of cytomegalovirus exposure and HLA in healthy donors. PCR primers comprised 60 Vbeta and 13 Jbeta primers. Some clones are missing from TCRdb's copy, which holds only in-frame ones; the method was immunoSEQ multiplex PCR. The sample records about 110,000 clones, roughly 85% being singletons. Sequencing was done on a sample of PBMCs. The receptors stem from a man aged 30 to 45 in good health and CMV-seropositive.

This chain links TRBV9 with TRBJ2-1; 9 positions agree with TRBD1. Losses at the gene ends were 0 bases for V and 5 bases for J; bases not matched to a gene: 12. The germline V gene has CDR1 SGDLS and CDR2 YYNGEE. The CDR3 is 18 residues long. The CDR3 here is CASSVVRTGDLFNNEQFF. CDR3 nucleotides: TGTGCCAGCAGCGTAGTCCGGACAGGGGATTTGTTCAACAATGAGCAGTTCTTC.

V gene TRBV2 combines with J gene TRBJ2-1; 7 bases align to TRBD1. The CDR3 consists of 13 residues. Looked up from germline, CDR1 is SNHLY and CDR2 is FYNNEI. V was pared by 6 bases and J by 9 bases, with 8 bases of the junction left unmatched. In nucleotides, the CDR3 is TGTGCCAGCAGGCCGGGACAGAGGAGTGAGCAGTTCTTC. Its translation: CASRPGQRSEQFF.

The CDR3 here is CAWTTGGSDTQYF. The CDR3 DNA reads as TGTGCCTGGACTACAGGGGGCTCAGATACGCAGTATTTT. The V gene is TRBV30, the J gene TRBJ2-3; 9 nucleotides align to TRBD1. The germline CDR1 and CDR2 sequences are GTSNPN and SVGIG (reference sequence). The CDR3 is made up of 13 amino acids. V was pared by 4 bases and J by 4 bases, with 3 bases of the junction left unmatched. Full variable domain (remainder filled in from reference TRBV30 and TRBJ2-3): SQTIHQWPATLVQPVGSPLSLECTVEGTSNPNLYWYRQAAGRGLQLLFYSVGIGQISSEVPQNLSASRPQDRQFILSSKKLLLSDSGFYLCAWTTGGSDTQYFGPGTRLTVL.

The CDR3 DNA is TGTGCCAGCTCATCTGCGGGGGGTCTCCAAGAGACCCAGTACTTC. Translated, it gives CASSSAGGLQETQYF. The chain has TRBV18 and TRBJ2-5, with TRBD2 matching 8 bases. This CDR3 is 15 amino acids long. The germline gives CDR1 KGHSH, CDR2 LQKENI. The junction had 6 bases not matched to a gene; V was cut back by 5 bases and J by 1 base. Using reference TRBV18 and TRBJ2-5 for the parts outside the CDR3, the full variable domain is NAGVMQNPRHLVRRRGQEARLRCSPMKGHSHVYWYRQLPEEGLKFMVYLQKENIIDESGMPKERFSAEFPKEGPSILRIQQVVRGDSAAYFCASSSAGGLQETQYFGPGTRLLVL.

The rearrangement uses TRBV5-4 and TRBJ1-1; D not certain. Germline loops: CDR1 SGHNT, CDR2 YYREEE (reference sequence). V gave up 4 bases and J gave up 6 bases, with 10 bases separating them. CDR3 length equals 12 residues. DNA for the CDR3: TGTGCCAGCAGCCGTCTGGGAGCTGAAGCTTTCTTT. Its translation: CASSRLGAEAFF.

V is TRBV18 and J is TRBJ1-1; TRBD1 matches at 7 bases. V gave up 3 bases and J gave up 1 base; unmatched junction bases: 2. The length of the CDR3 is 14 residues. The V gene's germline CDR1 is KGHSH and CDR2 LQKENI. CDR3: CASSPGTENTEAFF. In DNA form, the CDR3 reads TGTGCCAGCTCACCTGGGACAGAGAACACTGAAGCTTTCTTT.

This clone was detected a few times. V gene TRBV7-8 combines with J gene TRBJ2-5; 14 nucleotides line up with TRBD2. Germline assignment: CDR1 SGHVS and CDR2 FQNEAQ. The CDR3 runs to 18 residues. The junction had 12 bases not matched to a gene; V was cut back by 7 bases and J by 2 bases. CDR3 DNA: TGTGCCAGCAACCCGGGACTAGCGGGGGCCCCCCCGCAAGAGACCCAGTACTTC. Residues: CASNPGLAGAPPQETQYF.

This chain links TRBV11-2 with TRBJ2-3; maybe TRBD2 (5 bases). V was trimmed by 7 bases and J by 7 bases, leaving 18 bases between them. Per the germline V gene, CDR1 is SGHAT and CDR2 is FQNNGV. The CDR3 consists of 14 residues. The CDR3 DNA reads TGTGCCAGCACCCTCCGGGAATATTCCAATACGCAGTATTTT. Protein sequence: CASTLREYSNTQYF.

The V and J genes are TRBV19 and TRBJ1-5; D might be TRBD1 (5 bases). The germline V gene encodes CDR1 LNHDA and CDR2 SQIVND (reference sequence). This CDR3 is built from 15 residues. The ends were cut back, 4 bases at V and 2 bases at J, with 12 bases in the middle. As DNA, the CDR3 is TGTGCCAGTAGTAGGACGGGGGACGGCAATCAGCCCCAGCATTTT. It yields the protein CASSRTGDGNQPQHF.

This rearrangement joins TRBV29-1 to TRBJ2-6, with TRBD1 as a possible D gene (6 bases). Germline CDR1 is SQVTM and CDR2 is ANQGSEA. The ends were cut back, 6 bases at V and 2 bases at J, with 20 bases in the middle. This CDR3 region has 17 residues. CDR3 DNA sequence: TGCAGCGTCGGACTCCAAACAGGGTACACTGGGGCCAACGTCCTGACTTTC. The encoded protein is CSVGLQTGYTGANVLTF.

This sequence joins TRBV7-2 and TRBJ2-7, with D possibly being TRBD1 (6 bases). The CDR3 spans 12 residues. Trimming left V 7 bases short and J 4 bases short, with 11 bases between. Germline CDR1 and CDR2: SGHTA and FQGNSA. CDR3 sequence (DNA): TGTGCCAGCACAGCACAGGGTTACGAGCAGTACTTC. Translating it yields CASTAQGYEQYF.

The chain carries TRBV27 and TRBJ1-4; unclear D gene. The germline V gene has CDR1 MNHEY and CDR2 SMNVEV (reference sequence). Trimming took off 5 bases at V and 3 bases at J, with 10 bases between the two ends. The CDR3 totals 14 residues. The CDR3 region is CASSRGSANEKLFF. As DNA, the CDR3 is TGTGCCAGCAGTCGAGGGTCGGCTAATGAAAAACTGTTTTTT.

This chain connects TRBV2 to TRBJ1-5, with 11 bases that match TRBD1. Trimming took 8 bases from V and 4 from J; bases not matched to a gene: 7. The CDR3 contains 15 residues. Germline V gives CDR1 SNHLY, CDR2 FYNNEI. The CDR3: CASGGTGGRNQPQHF. CDR3 sequence (DNA): TGTGCCAGCGGGGGGACAGGGGGTCGGAATCAGCCCCAGCATTTT. Variable domain in full (rest from reference TRBV2 and TRBJ1-5): EPEVTQTPSHQVTQMGQEVILRCVPISNHLYFYWYRQILGQKVEFLVSFYNNEISEKSEIFDDQFSVERPDGSNFTLKIRSTKLEDSAMYFCASGGTGGRNQPQHFGDGTRLSIL.